This T cell receptor (beta chain) was identified in a study of early T cells in non-severe SARS-CoV-2 infection. Study context: Chains from this unsorted whole-blood bulk RNA could not be paired.

Trimming took 4 bases from V and 4 from J, leaving 11 bases between them. Germline lookup yields CDR1 SGHRS and CDR2 YFSETQ. The CDR3 consists of 14 residues. About this clonotype: The target antigen is unknown.

TCRdb fed the 5' RACE reads into MiXCR, producing one record per CDR3 protein. The table includes around 75,000 distinct CDR3 sequences, about 9.4% detected once. Whole-study findings and limits: Matching results from VDJdb favored anti-spike CD8 responses, leaving private and CD4 specificities undetected.

This rearrangement joins TRBV5-1 to TRBJ1-4; tentative D call: TRBD1 (5 bases). What was sequenced was whole blood. This clonotype was sampled from an adult who was a healthcare worker with PCR-confirmed SARS-CoV-2 infection or an uninfected control (not recorded which). The CDR3 loop is CASSQDSFNEKLFF. CDR3 nucleotides: TGCGCCAGCAGCCAAGACAGCTTTAATGAAAAACTGTTTTTT.